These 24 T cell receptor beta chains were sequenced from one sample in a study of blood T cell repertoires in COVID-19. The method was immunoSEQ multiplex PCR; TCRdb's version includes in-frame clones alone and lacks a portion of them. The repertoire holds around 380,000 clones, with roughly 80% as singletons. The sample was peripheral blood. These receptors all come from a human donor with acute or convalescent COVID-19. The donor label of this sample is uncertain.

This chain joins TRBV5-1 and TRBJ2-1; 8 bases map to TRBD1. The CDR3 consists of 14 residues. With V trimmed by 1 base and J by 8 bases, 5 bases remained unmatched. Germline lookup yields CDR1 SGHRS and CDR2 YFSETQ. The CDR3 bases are TGCGCCAGCAGCTTGCAGGGGGCGCGGGATGAGCAGTTCTTC. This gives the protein CASSLQGARDEQFF.

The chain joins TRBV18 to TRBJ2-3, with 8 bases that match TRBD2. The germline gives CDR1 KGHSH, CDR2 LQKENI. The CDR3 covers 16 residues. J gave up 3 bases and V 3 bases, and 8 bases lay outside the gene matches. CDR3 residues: CASSPTPAGGTDTQYF. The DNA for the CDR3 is TGTGCCAGCTCACCGACGCCCGCGGGAGGAACAGATACGCAGTATTTT.

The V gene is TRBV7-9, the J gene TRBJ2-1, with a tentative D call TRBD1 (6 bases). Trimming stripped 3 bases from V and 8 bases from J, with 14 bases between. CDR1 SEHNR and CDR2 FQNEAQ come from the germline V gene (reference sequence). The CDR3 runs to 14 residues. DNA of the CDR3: TGTGCCAGCAGCTTTGCGGCAGGGGTGGATGAGCAGTTCTTC. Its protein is CASSFAAGVDEQFF. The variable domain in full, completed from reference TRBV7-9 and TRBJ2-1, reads DTGVSQNPRHKITKRGQNVTFRCDPISEHNRLYWYRQTLGQGPEFLTYFQNEAQLEKSRLLSDRFSAERPKGSFSTLEIQRTEQGDSAMYLCASSFAAGVDEQFFGPGTRLTVL.

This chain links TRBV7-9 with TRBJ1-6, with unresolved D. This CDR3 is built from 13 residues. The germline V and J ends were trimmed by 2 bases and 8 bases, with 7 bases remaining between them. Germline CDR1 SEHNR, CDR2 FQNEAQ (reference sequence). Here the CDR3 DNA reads TGTGCCAGCAGCTTAAGCGAATATTCACCCCTCCACTTT. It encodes CASSLSEYSPLHF.

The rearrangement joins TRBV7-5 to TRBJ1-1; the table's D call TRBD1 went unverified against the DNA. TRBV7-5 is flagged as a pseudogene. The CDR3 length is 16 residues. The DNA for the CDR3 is TGTGTCAGAAGCTTAGATTGGCGACAGGGGGACACTGAAGCTTTCTTT. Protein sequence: CVRSLDWRQGDTEAFF.

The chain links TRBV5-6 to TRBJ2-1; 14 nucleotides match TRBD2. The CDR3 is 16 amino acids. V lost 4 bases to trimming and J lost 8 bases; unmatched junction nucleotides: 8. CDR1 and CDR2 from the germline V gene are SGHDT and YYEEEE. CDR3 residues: CASSGGTSGSWYEQFF. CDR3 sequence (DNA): TGTGCCAGCAGCGGGGGGACTAGCGGGAGTTGGTATGAGCAGTTCTTC.

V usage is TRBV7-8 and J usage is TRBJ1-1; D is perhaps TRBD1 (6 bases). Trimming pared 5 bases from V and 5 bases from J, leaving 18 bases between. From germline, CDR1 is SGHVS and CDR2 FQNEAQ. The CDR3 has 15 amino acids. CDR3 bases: TGTGCCAGCAGCCCCCCGCGGGGGCATGGAACTGAAGCTTTCTTT. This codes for CASSPPRGHGTEAFF.

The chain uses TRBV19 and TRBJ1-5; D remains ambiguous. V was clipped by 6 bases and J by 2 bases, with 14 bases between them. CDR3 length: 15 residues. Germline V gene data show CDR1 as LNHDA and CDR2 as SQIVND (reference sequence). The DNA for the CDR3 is TGTGCCAGTAGCCCCTCCAAAGTAGGCAATCAGCCCCAGCATTTT. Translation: CASSPSKVGNQPQHF.

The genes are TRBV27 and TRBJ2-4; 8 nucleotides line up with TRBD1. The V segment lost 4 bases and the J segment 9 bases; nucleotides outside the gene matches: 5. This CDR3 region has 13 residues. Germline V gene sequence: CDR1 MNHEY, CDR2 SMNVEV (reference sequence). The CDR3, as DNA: TGTGCCAGCAGTTATGGACAGGGTGCCATTCAGTACTTC. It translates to CASSYGQGAIQYF.

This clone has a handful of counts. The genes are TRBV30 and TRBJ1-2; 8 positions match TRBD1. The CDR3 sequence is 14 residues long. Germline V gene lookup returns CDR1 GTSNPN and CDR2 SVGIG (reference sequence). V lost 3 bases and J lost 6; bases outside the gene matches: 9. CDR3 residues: CAWSGDRGTNGYTF. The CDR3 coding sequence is TGTGCCTGGAGCGGAGACAGGGGAACAAATGGCTACACCTTC.

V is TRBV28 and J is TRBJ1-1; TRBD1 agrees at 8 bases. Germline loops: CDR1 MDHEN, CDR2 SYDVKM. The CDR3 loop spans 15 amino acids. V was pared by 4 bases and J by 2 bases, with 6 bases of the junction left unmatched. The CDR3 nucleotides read TGTGCCAGCAGTTCCCCAGGGGGCCCAAACACTGAAGCTTTCTTT. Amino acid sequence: CASSSPGGPNTEAFF.

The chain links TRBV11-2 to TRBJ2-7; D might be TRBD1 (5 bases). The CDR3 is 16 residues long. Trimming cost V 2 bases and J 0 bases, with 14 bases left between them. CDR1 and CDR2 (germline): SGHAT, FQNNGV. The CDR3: CASSLSLGDFSYEQYF. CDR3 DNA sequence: TGTGCCAGCAGCTTAAGCCTAGGGGATTTCTCCTACGAGCAGTACTTC.

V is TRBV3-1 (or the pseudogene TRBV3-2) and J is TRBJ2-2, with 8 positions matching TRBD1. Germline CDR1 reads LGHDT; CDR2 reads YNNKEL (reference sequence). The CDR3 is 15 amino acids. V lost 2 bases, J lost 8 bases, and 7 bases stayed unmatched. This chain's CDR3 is CASSQLTGVAGELFF. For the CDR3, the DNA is TGTGCCAGCAGCCAATTGACAGGGGTGGCGGGGGAGCTGTTTTTT.

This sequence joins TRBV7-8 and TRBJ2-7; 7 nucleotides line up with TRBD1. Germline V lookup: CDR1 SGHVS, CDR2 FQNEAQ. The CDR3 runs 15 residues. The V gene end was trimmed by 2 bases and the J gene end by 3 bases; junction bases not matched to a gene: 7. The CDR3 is CASSLLVAGGYEQYF. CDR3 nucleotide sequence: TGTGCCAGCAGCTTATTGGTGGCAGGGGGCTACGAGCAGTACTTC.

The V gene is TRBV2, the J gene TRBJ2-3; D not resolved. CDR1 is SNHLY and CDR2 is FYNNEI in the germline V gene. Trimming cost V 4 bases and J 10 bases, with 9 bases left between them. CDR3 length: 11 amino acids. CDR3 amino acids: CASSASAAQYF. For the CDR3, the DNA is TGTGCCAGCAGTGCTAGTGCAGCGCAGTATTTT.

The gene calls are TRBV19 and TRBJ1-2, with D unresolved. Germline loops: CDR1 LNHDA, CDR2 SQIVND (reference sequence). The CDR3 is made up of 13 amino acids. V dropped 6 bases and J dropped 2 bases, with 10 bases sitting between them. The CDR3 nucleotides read TGTGCCAGTAGGCGGGGTACCAACTATGGCTACACCTTC. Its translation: CASRRGTNYGYTF.

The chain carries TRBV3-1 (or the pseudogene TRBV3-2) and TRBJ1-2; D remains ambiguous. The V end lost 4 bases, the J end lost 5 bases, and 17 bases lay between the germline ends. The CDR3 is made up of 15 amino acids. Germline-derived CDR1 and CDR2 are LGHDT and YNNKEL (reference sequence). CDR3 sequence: CASSRRGYDRYGYTF. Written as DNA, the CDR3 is TGTGCCAGCAGCCGACGGGGTTACGATAGGTATGGCTACACCTTC.

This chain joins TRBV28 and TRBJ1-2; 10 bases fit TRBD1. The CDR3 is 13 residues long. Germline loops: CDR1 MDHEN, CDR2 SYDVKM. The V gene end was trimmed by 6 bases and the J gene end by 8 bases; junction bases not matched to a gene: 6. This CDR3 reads CASRGTGAGGYTF. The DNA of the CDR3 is TGTGCCAGCAGGGGGACAGGGGCGGGCGGCTACACCTTC.

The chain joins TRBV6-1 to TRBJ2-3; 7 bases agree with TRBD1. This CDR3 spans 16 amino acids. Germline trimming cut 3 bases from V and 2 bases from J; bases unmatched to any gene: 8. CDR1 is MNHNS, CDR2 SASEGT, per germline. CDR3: CASSDPPGQITDTQYF. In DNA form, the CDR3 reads TGTGCCAGCAGTGACCCACCGGGACAGATCACAGATACGCAGTATTTT.

The CDR3 bases are TGCGCCAGCAGCGCCGACACTTCAGGGGTCTATGGCTACACCTTC. Amino acids: CASSADTSGVYGYTF. The chain recombines TRBV5-1 with TRBJ1-2; possibly TRBD1 for D (6 bases). In germline, CDR1 is SGHRS, CDR2 YFSETQ. V was clipped by 4 bases and J by 4 bases, with 17 bases between them. The CDR3 consists of 15 residues.

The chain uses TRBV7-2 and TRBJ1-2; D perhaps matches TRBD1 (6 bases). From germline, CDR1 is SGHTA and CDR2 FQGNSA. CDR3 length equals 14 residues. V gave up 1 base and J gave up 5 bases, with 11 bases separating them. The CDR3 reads CASSLGRGSYGYTF. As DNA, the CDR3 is TGTGCCAGCAGCTTAGGCAGGGGTAGTTATGGCTACACCTTC.

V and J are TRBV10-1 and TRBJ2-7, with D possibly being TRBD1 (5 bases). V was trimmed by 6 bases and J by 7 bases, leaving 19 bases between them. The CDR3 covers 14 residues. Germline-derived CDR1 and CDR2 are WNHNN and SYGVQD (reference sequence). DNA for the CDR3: TGCGCCAGCAGCCAGGGTGCCCCCCGTCGGGAGCAGTACTTC. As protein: CASSQGAPRREQYF.

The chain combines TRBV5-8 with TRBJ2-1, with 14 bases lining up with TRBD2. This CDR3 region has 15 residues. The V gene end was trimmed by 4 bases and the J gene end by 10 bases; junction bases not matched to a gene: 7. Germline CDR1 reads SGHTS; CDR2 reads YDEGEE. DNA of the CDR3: TGTGCCAGCAGCACCGGGACTAGCGGGAGAAAGGAGCAGTTCTTC. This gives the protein CASSTGTSGRKEQFF.

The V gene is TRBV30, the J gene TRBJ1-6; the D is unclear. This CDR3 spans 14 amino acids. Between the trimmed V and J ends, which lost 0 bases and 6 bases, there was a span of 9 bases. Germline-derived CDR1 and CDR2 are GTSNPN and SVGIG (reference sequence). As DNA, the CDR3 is TGTGCCTGGAGTGTAATACCGCGTAATTCACCCCTCCACTTT. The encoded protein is CAWSVIPRNSPLHF.